Each of the 9 T cell receptor beta chains below was sequenced from the same sample in a study of blood T cell repertoires in COVID-19. The data were produced by immunoSEQ multiplex PCR, yet TCRdb's version contains in-frame clones alone and is incomplete. The sample holds some 350,000 clones; roughly 84% are singletons and the top ten take 2.5% to 3%. Sequences were obtained from PBMCs or T cells enriched from blood (not recorded which). These receptors were collected from a young woman who had recovered from COVID-19.

This clone was counted between two and nine times. The chain uses TRBV29-1 and TRBJ2-5, with TRBD2 as a possible D gene (7 bases). The CDR3 consists of 13 residues. CDR1 SQVTM and CDR2 ANQGSEA come from the germline V gene. V was trimmed by 7 bases and J by 5 bases, leaving 17 bases between them. CDR3 coding DNA: TGCAGCGCCCTCGGGGGGCTTCGGGAGACCCAGTACTTC. Translation: CSALGGLRETQYF.

V usage is TRBV19 and J usage is TRBJ2-6; no firm D call. The CDR3 extends over 15 amino acids. CDR1 and CDR2 (germline): LNHDA, SQIVND (reference sequence). The V end lost 6 bases, the J end lost 2 bases, and 11 bases lay between the germline ends. CDR3 region: CASSSWLAGANVLTF. The CDR3 DNA sequence: TGTGCCAGTAGCTCATGGCTCGCTGGGGCCAACGTCCTGACTTTC.

J is TRBJ2-7 and V is TRBV5-1, with TRBD2 matching over 12 bases. V lost 7 bases to trimming and J lost 2 bases; unmatched junction nucleotides: 4. CDR1 SGHRS and CDR2 YFSETQ come from the germline V gene. The CDR3 length is 14 residues. The DNA for the CDR3 is TGCGCCAGCGCCCCTAGCGGGAGGGCCTACGAGCAGTACTTC. Its translation is CASAPSGRAYEQYF.

J is TRBJ1-1 and V is TRBV18, with TRBD1 as a possible D gene (6 bases). This CDR3 has 18 amino acids. Germline V CDR1 and CDR2: KGHSH, LQKENI. The V gene lost 1 base and the J gene lost 0 bases, with 18 bases spanning the gap. The CDR3 region has the DNA TGTGCCAGCTCACCACGGGGGGGCCCCCCCCTAATGAACACTGAAGCTTTCTTT. Translated, it gives CASSPRGGPPLMNTEAFF.

The chain joins TRBV9 to TRBJ2-1, with 11 bases aligning to TRBD2. The CDR3 totals 16 residues. Germline V gene sequence: CDR1 SGDLS, CDR2 YYNGEE. The V and J ends lost 3 bases and 4 bases, in that order; junction bases with no gene match: 6. CDR3 sequence: CASSEGTSGLYNEQFF. The CDR3 nucleotides are TGTGCCAGCAGCGAAGGGACTAGCGGATTGTACAATGAGCAGTTCTTC.

The chain employs TRBV18 and TRBJ2-1; D remains ambiguous. V lost 2 bases, J lost 5 bases, and 16 bases lay in between. The CDR3 has 16 amino acids. Germline V CDR1 and CDR2: KGHSH, LQKENI. The CDR3 nucleotides read TGTGCCAGCTCACCAATTTTCGCCAGTCGCCACAATGAGCAGTTCTTC. It is translated as CASSPIFASRHNEQFF.

This chain joins TRBV10-3 and TRBJ2-3; 8 bases are a match to TRBD2. The CDR3 consists of 17 residues. Germline CDR1 reads ENHRY; CDR2 reads SYGVKD. Unmatched junction bases numbered 9, after V lost 4 bases and J lost 0 bases. This CDR3 is CAISGGDSGTSTDTQYF. The CDR3 nucleotides read TGTGCCATCAGTGGGGGGGATAGCGGGACTAGCACAGATACGCAGTATTTT.

J is TRBJ1-2 and V is TRBV5-8, with D unclear. Germline V CDR1 and CDR2: SGHTS, YDEGEE. CDR3 length: 12 residues. The V end was cut by 2 bases, the J end by 5 bases, with 7 bases between. DNA of the CDR3: TGTGCCAGCAGCTTTCGGGAGTATGGCTACACCTTC. Amino acids: CASSFREYGYTF.

The CDR3 is CATLDFQETQYF. CDR3 in DNA: TGTGCCACCTTAGACTTTCAAGAGACCCAGTACTTC. The J gene is TRBJ2-5, the V gene TRBV2; no clear D. The ends were cut back, 10 bases at V and 2 bases at J, with 11 bases in the middle. Germline-derived CDR1 and CDR2 are SNHLY and FYNNEI. This CDR3 has 12 residues.